The 8 T cell receptor beta chains below were found in one sample sequenced in a study of T cell clonotyping in hematopoietic cell transplantation. Assay used: immunoSEQ multiplex PCR; TCRdb lists only in-frame clones, some missing. The table has about 80,000 clones, about 96% seen once. Regarding time point: recipient sample about 28 days before transplant, after cytoreduction. This sample comprised peripheral blood mononuclear cells, obtained before stem cell transplant. The origin of the receptors is a woman between 45 and 60 years old with acute myeloid leukemia. Some clones in this sample may be carry-over from other donors' samples.

The chain uses TRBV7-3 and TRBJ1-1; D might be TRBD1 (6 bases). Trimming took off 1 base at V and 2 bases at J, with 11 bases between the two ends. CDR3 length: 15 amino acids. In germline, CDR1 is SGHTA, CDR2 FQGTGA. DNA for the CDR3: TGTGCCAGCAGCTTAAGTCGAGGGGGAAACACTGAAGCTTTCTTT. This encodes CASSLSRGGNTEAFF. Full variable domain (remainder filled in from reference TRBV7-3 and TRBJ1-1): GAGVSQTPSNKVTEKGKYVELRCDPISGHTALYWYRQSLGQGPEFLIYFQGTGAADDSGLPNDRFFAVRPEGSVSTLKIQRTERGDSAVYLCASSLSRGGNTEAFFGQGTRLTVV.

The V call is TRBV2, the J call TRBJ1-2; D call uncertain. The V end lost 6 bases, the J end lost 0 bases, and 11 bases lay between the germline ends. The germline gives CDR1 SNHLY, CDR2 FYNNEI. This CDR3 is built from 14 residues. The chain's CDR3 is CASSPGFPNYGYTF. As DNA, the CDR3 is TGTGCCAGCAGCCCAGGTTTTCCTAACTATGGCTACACCTTC.

Comments on this clone: At one end the junction does not follow the germline gene, possibly because of a read error. The chain recombines TRBV7-7 with TRBJ2-5; TRBD2 agrees at 12 bases. Germline V CDR1 and CDR2: SSHAT, FNYEAQ (reference sequence). There are 16 residues in the CDR3. CDR3 in DNA: TGTGCTAGCAGCTCTGGACTAGCGGGGTTTACAGAGACCCAGTACTTC. Translation: CASSSGLAGFTETQYF.

The V and J genes are TRBV5-4 and TRBJ1-2, with 7 bases aligning to TRBD1. The CDR3 consists of 13 residues. CDR1 SGHNT and CDR2 YYREEE come from the germline V gene (reference sequence). V gave up 4 bases and J gave up 7 bases; unmatched junction bases: 7. CDR3 sequence (DNA): TGTGCCAGCAGCCCCGGGACAGACGGTGGCTACACCTTC. This sequence encodes CASSPGTDGGYTF. Combining the CDR3 with reference TRBV5-4 and TRBJ1-2 gives the whole variable domain ETGVTQSPTHLIKTRGQQVTLRCSSQSGHNTVSWYQQALGQGPQFIFQYYREEENGRGNFPPRFSGLQFPNYSSELNVNALELDDSALYLCASSPGTDGGYTFGSGTRLTVV.

V gene TRBV7-8 combines with J gene TRBJ2-2; 10 positions agree with TRBD2. The CDR3 covers 16 residues. Germline assignment: CDR1 SGHVS and CDR2 FQNEAQ. The trim removed 5 bases at V and 1 base at J, leaving 4 bases unmatched. DNA of the CDR3: TGTGCCAGCAGCACCCGGACTAGCGGGAACACCGGGGAGCTGTTTTTT. This gives the protein CASSTRTSGNTGELFF.

The gene calls are TRBV14 and TRBJ1-6; no clear D gene. The CDR3 contains 15 residues. CDR1 and CDR2 from the germline V gene are SGHDN and FVKESK. V lost 0 bases, J lost 10 bases, and 13 bases lay in between. The CDR3 DNA follows: TGTGCCAGCAGCCAAGAAGCCTTACGGGGATCACCCCTCCACTTT. Protein product: CASSQEALRGSPLHF.

This sequence joins TRBV30 and TRBJ2-7, with TRBD1 as a possible D gene (6 bases). The V and J ends lost 4 bases and 6 bases respectively, with 10 bases between them. Germline-derived CDR1 and CDR2 are GTSNPN and SVGIG (reference sequence). The length of the CDR3 is 11 residues. CDR3 region: CAWTTGGEQYF. CDR3 nucleotide sequence: TGTGCCTGGACGACAGGCGGCGAGCAGTACTTC. Complete variable domain (other parts from reference TRBV30 and TRBJ2-7): SQTIHQWPATLVQPVGSPLSLECTVEGTSNPNLYWYRQAAGRGLQLLFYSVGIGQISSEVPQNLSASRPQDRQFILSSKKLLLSDSGFYLCAWTTGGEQYFGPGTRLTVT.

The rearrangement joins TRBV5-4 to TRBJ2-6; D is ambiguous. With 2 bases removed from V and 2 bases from J, the gap between germline ends came to 5 bases. Germline V lookup: CDR1 SGHNT, CDR2 YYREEE (reference sequence). The CDR3 covers 14 residues. In DNA, the CDR3 is TGTGCCAGCAGCTTAGCTACTGGGGCCAACGTCCTGACTTTC. This codes for CASSLATGANVLTF.